This T cell receptor (beta chain) was identified in a study of cytomegalovirus exposure and HLA in healthy donors. Study context: An earlier analysis identified under 130 million unique TCR beta sequences in 150 million to 200 million T cells. General study findings and limits: Donor immune exposure was known only as CMV serostatus. TRBV6-2, TRBV6-3 and some other V segments were unresolvable in 87-base-pair reads. A later analysis reportedly found fewer N-insertions in an Asian-associated ancestry cluster than the approximately 700-donor mean.

This CDR3 comprises 14 residues. Germline assignment: CDR1 WNHNN and CDR2 SYGVQD (reference sequence). V was pared by 5 bases and J by 4 bases, with 13 bases between. Amplification used 60 Vbeta primers and 13 Jbeta primers. Clones were read by immunoSEQ multiplex PCR, and TCRdb kept only the in-frame ones, dropping some. The sample table sets out about 130,000 clones. Concerning this clone itself: Its target is unknown.

The material sequenced was PBMCs. The sequence was collected from a woman aged 55-75 years in good health and CMV-seronegative. The chain combines TRBV10-1 with TRBJ2-3; perhaps TRBD1 as D (7 bases). The CDR3 DNA reads as TGCGCCAGCAGTAACAGGGGAGGCGCAGATACGCAGTATTTT. This sequence encodes CASSNRGGADTQYF.